These 3 T cell receptor beta chains share one sample of origin, sequenced in a study of naive and memory T cell subsets. Four PCR rounds used nested alpha and beta constant region primers plus the SP2 primer. TCRdb recomputed calls from the 5' RACE reads with MiXCR, one row per CDR3 protein. Among 60,000 or so distinct CDR3 sequences listed, 7% to 8.5% were seen once. The library had UMIs added by 3' ligation of an oligonucleotide to TCR cDNA. These TCRs come from a male donor in good health.

The V gene is TRBV29-1, the J gene TRBJ2-1, with TRBD1 matching over 8 bases. From germline, CDR1 is SQVTM and CDR2 ANQGSEA. The junction had 5 bases not matched to a gene; V was cut back by 1 base and J by 6 bases. The CDR3 is 14 amino acids. CDR3 region: CSVEGRTGSNEQFF. The CDR3 region has the DNA TGCAGCGTTGAAGGGCGGACAGGGAGCAATGAGCAGTTCTTC.

This clonotype has a count of ten or more. This chain uses TRBV5-1 with TRBJ1-2, with TRBD1 identical over 9 bases. V dropped 0 bases and J dropped 4; count of bases not matched to a gene: 10. This CDR3 is built from 17 residues. Germline CDR1 reads SGHRS; CDR2 reads YFSETQ. CDR3 sequence reads: CASSLGPEQGARYGYTF. CDR3 nucleotide sequence: TGCGCCAGCAGCTTGGGGCCCGAACAGGGGGCGCGCTATGGCTACACCTTC.

This clonotype has more than one count but fewer than ten. The rearrangement uses TRBV28 and TRBJ1-5; D unclear. Trimming removed 3 bases at V and 10 bases at J, with 10 bases between. CDR1 and CDR2 from the germline V gene are MDHEN and SYDVKM. This CDR3 spans 12 amino acids. Written as DNA, the CDR3 is TGTGCCAGCAGTTTTTCGCGAAACCCCCAGCATTTT. Amino acids: CASSFSRNPQHF.